One and the same sample provided the 6 T cell receptor beta chains below, sequenced in a study of prognosis after radiotherapy for stage I lung cancer. Genomic DNA was the source, and TCR beta CDR3 was amplified from it by two-round multiplex PCR. Individual primers that were specific to each TRBV and TRBJ gene served in first-round PCR. Each CDR3 protein is one row after TCRdb ran MiXCR on the multiplex PCR reads. The data hold about 14,000 distinct CDR3 sequences, with about 55% observed a single time. The material was PBMCs, obtained before or after stereotactic body radiation therapy (not recorded which). All receptors derive from a donor aged 50 or older with non-small cell lung cancer.

This clonotype was seen ten or more times. The chain employs TRBV7-8 and TRBJ2-6; perhaps TRBD1 as D (6 bases). This CDR3 has 17 residues. The germline V and J ends were trimmed by 5 bases and 2 bases, with 16 bases remaining between them. Germline V CDR1 and CDR2: SGHVS, FQNEAQ. The CDR3 reads CASSPNHRVAGANVLTF. As DNA, the CDR3 is TGTGCCAGCAGCCCCAACCACAGGGTAGCTGGGGCCAACGTCCTGACTTTC.

V gene TRBV11-2 combines with J gene TRBJ2-7, with D tentatively TRBD2 (6 bases). The germline V and J ends were trimmed by 4 bases and 7 bases, with 14 bases remaining between them. This CDR3 has 13 residues. Germline CDR1 and CDR2: SGHAT and FQNNGV. For the CDR3, the DNA is TGTGCCAGCAGCTCTCTCGGGGGTAGGGAGCAGTACTTC. Translation: CASSSLGGREQYF.

This clonotype was observed many times. The chain has TRBV7-9 and TRBJ2-1, with 10 bases matching TRBD2. The CDR3 sequence is 15 residues long. J gave up 5 bases and V 5 bases, and 6 bases lay outside the gene matches. Germline-derived CDR1 and CDR2 are SEHNR and FQNEAQ (reference sequence). The CDR3 here is CASSPSGRVHNEQFF. The CDR3 coding sequence is TGTGCCAGCAGCCCTAGCGGGAGAGTACACAATGAGCAGTTCTTC. The full variable domain, in which reference TRBV7-9 and TRBJ2-1 provide the parts outside the CDR3, is DTGVSQNPRHKITKRGQNVTFRCDPISEHNRLYWYRQTLGQGPEFLTYFQNEAQLEKSRLLSDRFSAERPKGSFSTLEIQRTEQGDSAMYLCASSPSGRVHNEQFFGPGTRLTVL.

This clonotype was recorded many times. The chain links TRBV13 to TRBJ2-7; D is possibly TRBD1 (5 bases). CDR3 length equals 16 residues. Trimming left V 0 bases short and J 2 bases short, with 14 bases between. Germline V gene data show CDR1 as PRHDT and CDR2 as FYEKMQ (reference sequence). CDR3 in amino acids: CASSLGEGHLPYEQYF. Written as DNA, the CDR3 is TGTGCCAGCAGCTTAGGCGAAGGACATCTCCCCTACGAGCAGTACTTC.

Details on this clonotype: An end of the junction does not agree with germline; a read error may underlie this. The V gene is TRBV6-5, the J gene TRBJ2-7; the D gene is possibly TRBD2 (6 bases). The CDR3 runs to 14 residues. In germline, CDR1 is MNHEY, CDR2 SVGAGI. The CDR3 region is CASSSQRDSYDQYF. The CDR3 DNA reads as TGTGCCAGTAGTTCTCAAAGGGACTCCTACGATCAGTACTTC.

The CDR3 here is CSARGWREGLLQFF. The CDR3 nucleotides read TGCAGTGCTAGAGGGTGGCGGGAGGGCCTCCTGCAGTTCTTC. The chain uses TRBV20-1 and TRBJ2-1, with TRBD2 matching over 9 bases. V shed 1 base, J shed 12 bases, and the junction held 10 bases outside the gene matches. Germline assignment: CDR1 DFQATT and CDR2 SNEGSKA (reference sequence). The CDR3 totals 14 residues.